The sequence of this TCR beta chain was determined in a study of T-cell reconstitution after alpha-beta-depleted transplantation in children. Notes on this clonotype: Its antigen is unknown.

The CDR3 has 17 residues. Germline-derived CDR1 and CDR2 are DFQATT and SNEGSKA (reference sequence). The V gene lost 2 bases and the J gene lost 0 bases, with 19 bases spanning the gap. Broader study findings: At the one-year point after transplant, T-cell counts and TCRbeta diversity were found to come mostly from T cells that had been newly produced.

Using unique molecular identifiers, the investigators prepared the TCRbeta library. TCRdb fed the PCR reads into MiXCR, producing one record per CDR3 protein. The table includes hundreds of thousands of distinct CDR3 sequences, under 12% detected once. This sequence originates from a child younger than 10 with inherited bone marrow failure, due to receive a stem cell transplant. The J gene is TRBJ2-5, the V gene TRBV20-1, with D perhaps TRBD1 (6 bases). Sequences were derived from PBMCs, sampled before TCRalphabeta/CD19-depleted stem cell transplant. The CDR3 DNA reads as TGCAGTGCTAGAACCCCCGCAGGGGTCCCTGACCAAGAGACCCAGTACTTC. Its protein product is CSARTPAGVPDQETQYF.